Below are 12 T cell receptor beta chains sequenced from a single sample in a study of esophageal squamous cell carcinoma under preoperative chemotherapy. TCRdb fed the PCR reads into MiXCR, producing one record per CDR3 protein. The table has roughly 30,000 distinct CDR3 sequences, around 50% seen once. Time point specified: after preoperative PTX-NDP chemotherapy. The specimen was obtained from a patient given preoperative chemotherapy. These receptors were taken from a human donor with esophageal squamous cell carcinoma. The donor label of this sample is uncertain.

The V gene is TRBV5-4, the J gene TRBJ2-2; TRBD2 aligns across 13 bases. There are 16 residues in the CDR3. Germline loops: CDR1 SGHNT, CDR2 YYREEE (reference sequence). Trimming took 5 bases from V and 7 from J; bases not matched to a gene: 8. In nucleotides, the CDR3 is TGTGCCAGCAGTCTTGGACTAGCGGGGGTAGACGGGGAGCTGTTTTTT. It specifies CASSLGLAGVDGELFF.

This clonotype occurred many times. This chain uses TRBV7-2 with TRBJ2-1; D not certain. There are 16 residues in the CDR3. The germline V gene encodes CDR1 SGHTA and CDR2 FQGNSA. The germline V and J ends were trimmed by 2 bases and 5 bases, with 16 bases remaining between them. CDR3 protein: CASSLRSGRSDNEQFF. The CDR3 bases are TGTGCCAGCAGCTTACGGTCCGGGCGGAGTGACAATGAGCAGTTCTTC. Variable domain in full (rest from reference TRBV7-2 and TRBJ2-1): GAGVSQSPSNKVTEKGKDVELRCDPISGHTALYWYRQSLGQGLEFLIYFQGNSAPDKSGLPSDRFSAERTGGSVSTLTIQRTQQEDSAVYLCASSLRSGRSDNEQFFGPGTRLTVL.

The CDR3 DNA sequence: TGTGCCAGCAGCCGCCTAGGGGCTGCAAACACAGGTGCGCAGTATTTT. It is translated as CASSRLGAANTGAQYF. The chain uses TRBV7-8 and TRBJ2-2; possible D gene TRBD1, 5 bases. The DNA end favors TRBJ2-3, so the J call may be wrong. CDR1 is SGHVS, CDR2 FQNEAQ, per germline. CDR3 length: 16 amino acids.

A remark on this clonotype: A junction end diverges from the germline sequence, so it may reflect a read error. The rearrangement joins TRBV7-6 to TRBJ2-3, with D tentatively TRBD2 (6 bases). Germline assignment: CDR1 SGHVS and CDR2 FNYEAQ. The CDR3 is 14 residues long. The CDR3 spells CGSSGRWAKDTQYF. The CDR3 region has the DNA TGTGGCAGCAGCGGGCGGTGGGCCAAAGACACGCAGTATTTC. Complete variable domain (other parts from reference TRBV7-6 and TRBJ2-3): GAGVSQSPRYKVTKRGQDVALRCDPISGHVSLYWYRQALGQGPEFLTYFNYEAQQDKSGLPNDRFSAERPEGSISTLTIQRTEQRDSAMYRCGSSGRWAKDTQYFGPGTRLTVL.

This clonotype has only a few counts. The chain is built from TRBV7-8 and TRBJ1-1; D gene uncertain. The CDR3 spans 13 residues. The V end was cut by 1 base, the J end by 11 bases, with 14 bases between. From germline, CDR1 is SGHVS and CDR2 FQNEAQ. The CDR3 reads CASSLVGSPTAFF. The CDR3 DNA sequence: TGTGCCAGCAGCTTAGTCGGCAGCCCGACGGCTTTCTTT.

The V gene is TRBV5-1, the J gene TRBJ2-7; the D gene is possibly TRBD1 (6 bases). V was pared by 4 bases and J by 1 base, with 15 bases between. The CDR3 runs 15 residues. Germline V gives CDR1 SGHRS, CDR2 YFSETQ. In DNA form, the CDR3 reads TGCGCCAGCAGCCTTCTCGGACAGATATCCTACGAGCAGTACTTC. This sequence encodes CASSLLGQISYEQYF.

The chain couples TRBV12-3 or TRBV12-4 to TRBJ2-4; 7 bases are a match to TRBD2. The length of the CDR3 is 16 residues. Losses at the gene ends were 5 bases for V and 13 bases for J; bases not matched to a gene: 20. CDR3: CASSTTGGGATNMQYF. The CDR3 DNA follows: TGTGCCAGCAGTACTACGGGCGGGGGAGCCACAAATATGCAGTACTTC.

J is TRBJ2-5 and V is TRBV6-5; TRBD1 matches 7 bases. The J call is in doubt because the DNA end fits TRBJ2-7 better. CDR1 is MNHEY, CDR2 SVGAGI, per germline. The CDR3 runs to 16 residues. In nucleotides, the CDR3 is TGTGCCAGCAGTCTACCCGAGGGGACAGAAACCTACGAGCAGTACTTC. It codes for CASSLPEGTETYEQYF.

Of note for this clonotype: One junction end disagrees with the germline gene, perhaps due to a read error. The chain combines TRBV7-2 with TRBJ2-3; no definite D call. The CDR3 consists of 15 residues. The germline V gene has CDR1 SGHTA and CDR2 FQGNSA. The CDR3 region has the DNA TGTGCCAGCAGCTCGGTGCTGTGGGCCAGAGATACTCAGTACTTT. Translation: CASSSVLWARDTQYF.

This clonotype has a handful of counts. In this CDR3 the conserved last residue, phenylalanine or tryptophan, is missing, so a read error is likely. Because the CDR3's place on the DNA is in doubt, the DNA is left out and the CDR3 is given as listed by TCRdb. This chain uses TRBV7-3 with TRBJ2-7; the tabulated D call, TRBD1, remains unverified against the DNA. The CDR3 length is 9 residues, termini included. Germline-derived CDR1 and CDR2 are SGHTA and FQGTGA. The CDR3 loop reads CASGARGAG.

The CDR3 DNA follows: TGTGCCAGCCGGACGACGGACGGTGCCTACGAGCAGTACTTC. This translates into CASRTTDGAYEQYF. The chain combines TRBV6-2 or TRBV6-3 with TRBJ2-5; D uncertain. The J call may be faulty, since TRBJ2-7 better matches the DNA end. The germline V gene encodes CDR1 MNHEY and CDR2 SVGEGT. The CDR3 covers 14 residues.

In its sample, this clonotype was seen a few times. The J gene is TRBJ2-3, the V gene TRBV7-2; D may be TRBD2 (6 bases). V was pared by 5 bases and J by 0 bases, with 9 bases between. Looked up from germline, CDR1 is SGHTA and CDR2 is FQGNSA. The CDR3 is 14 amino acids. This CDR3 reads CASSLTRSTDTQYF. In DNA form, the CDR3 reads TGTGCCAGCAGCCTGACTAGGAGCACAGATACGCAGTATTTT.